This T cell receptor (beta chain) came from a study of blood T cells in healthy people across ages. Study-level information: About one barcoded beta molecule per two T cells was the capture yield of template switching.

Whenever a sample was processed, at least 6 million PBMCs were isolated. This clonotype was counted between two and nine times. Its antigen is currently unknown. Next came a second PCR, run for 7 to 11 cycles, which used a sample-barcoded 5' primer along with a J-beta primer mix. TCRdb passed the 5' RACE reads through MiXCR, listing each CDR3 protein once. The top ten clones hold just over 4% of a sample with over a million distinct CDR3 sequences, roughly 43% of them seen once. Study outcomes and limitations: With unsorted PBMCs, a conclusive comparison of naive versus antigen-experienced cells was not possible. Expanded clonotype shifts may have been confounded, as the donors had an unknown CMV status.

V lost 0 bases and J 0 bases, leaving 10 bases between the germline ends. CDR1 and CDR2 (germline): MNHEY, SVGAGI. This CDR3 has 16 residues. The chain combines TRBV6-5 with TRBJ2-3; no definite D call. The sequence derives from a young woman in good health. Input material: blood. The CDR3 loop reads CASSYSPGPSTDTQYF. DNA for the CDR3: TGTGCCAGCAGTTACTCCCCCGGCCCTAGCACAGATACGCAGTATTTT.